This T cell receptor beta chain was recorded in a study of glioma-infiltrating T cells. TCR alpha and beta CDR3 regions were amplified from RNA using iRepertoire nested multiplex PCR. Input was roughly 85-400 ng of tissue mRNA or PBMC total RNA. TCRdb fed the multiplex PCR reads into MiXCR, producing one record per CDR3 protein. This sample has around 390,000 distinct CDR3 sequences, with 41% found just once. This clonotype was found once. The target antigen is unknown. The CDR3 does not end in the conserved phenylalanine or tryptophan, so this is likely a read error. Regarding the study as a whole: Non-neoplastic patients had below-expected tissue-blood divergence, while all gliomas exceeded expectation. Very few CDR3 sequences were shared between tissue and blood.

V was shortened by 4 bases and J by 0 bases, with 5 bases between the two germline ends. The CDR3 loop spans 14 amino acids. Germline CDR1 reads SGHRS; CDR2 reads YFSETQ. The sample comprised glioma tissue, nonneoplastic brain tissue, or PBMCs (not recorded which). The TCR originated in a human donor with low-grade glioma or glioblastoma, undergoing nonglioma brain surgery, or in good health (not recorded which). The chain carries TRBV5-1 and TRBJ2-6, with D unclear. The CDR3 here is CASSRDSGANVLTI. The CDR3 DNA is TGCGCCAGCAGCCGAGACTCTGGGGCCAACGTCCTGACTATC.